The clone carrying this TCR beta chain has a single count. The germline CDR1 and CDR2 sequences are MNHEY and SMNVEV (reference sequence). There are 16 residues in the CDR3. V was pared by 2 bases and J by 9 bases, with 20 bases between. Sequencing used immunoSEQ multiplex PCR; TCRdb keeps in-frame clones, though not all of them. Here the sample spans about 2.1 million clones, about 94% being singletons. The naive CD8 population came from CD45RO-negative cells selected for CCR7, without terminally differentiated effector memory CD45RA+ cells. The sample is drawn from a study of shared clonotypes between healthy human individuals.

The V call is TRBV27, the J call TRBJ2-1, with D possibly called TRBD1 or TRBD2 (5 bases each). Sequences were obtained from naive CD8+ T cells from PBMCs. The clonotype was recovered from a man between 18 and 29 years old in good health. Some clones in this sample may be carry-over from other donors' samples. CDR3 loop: CASSLIDSPSEGEQFF. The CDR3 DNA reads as TGTGCCAGCAGTTTAATCGACAGCCCCTCAGAGGGTGAGCAGTTCTTC.